The 7 T cell receptor beta chains given below trace back to one sample, sequenced in a study of blood T cell repertoires in COVID-19. Generated by immunoSEQ multiplex PCR, the TCRdb table keeps only in-frame clones and is missing some. Here the sample spans 150,000 to 200,000 clones, roughly 94% being singletons. Sequencing was carried out using peripheral blood. These receptors came from a man aged 25 to 40 with COVID-19, enrolled during active disease.

The V and J genes are TRBV3-1 (or the pseudogene TRBV3-2) and TRBJ2-1; TRBD1 matches at 7 bases. V shed 3 bases, J shed 1 base, and the junction held 9 bases outside the gene matches. Germline V gene lookup returns CDR1 LGHDT and CDR2 YNNKEL (reference sequence). This CDR3 region has 17 residues. CDR3 loop: CASSQIQGLGSYNEQFF. CDR3 bases: TGTGCCAGCAGCCAGATACAGGGGTTGGGGTCCTACAATGAGCAGTTCTTC.

The V call is TRBV6-6, the J call TRBJ1-4; no clear D. Trimming removed 2 bases from V and 0 bases from J, with 10 bases in between. The CDR3 loop spans 16 amino acids. In germline, CDR1 is MNHNY, CDR2 SVGAGI (reference sequence). CDR3 residues: CASSYEVESTNEKLFF. CDR3 sequence (DNA): TGTGCCAGCAGTTACGAGGTGGAGTCAACTAATGAAAAACTGTTTTTT.

The chain employs TRBV6-5 and TRBJ2-7; TRBD1 might be the D (6 bases). The CDR3 covers 12 residues. Germline CDR1 and CDR2: MNHEY and SVGAGI. V was shortened by 6 bases and J by 11 bases, with 17 bases between the two germline ends. This CDR3 reads CASRFTRGSEYF. Here the CDR3 DNA reads TGTGCCAGCAGATTCACCAGGGGTTCGGAGTACTTC.

The count of this clone is one. Written as DNA, the CDR3 is TGTGCCATCAGTGAACGGCCTAGGGGACAGGGAAGCAATCAGCCCCAGCATTTT. Amino acid sequence: CAISERPRGQGSNQPQHF. This sequence joins TRBV10-3 and TRBJ1-5; 9 bases are a match to TRBD1. Germline-derived CDR1 and CDR2 are ENHRY and SYGVKD. V trimming: 3 bases; J trimming: 1 base; junction bases outside the gene matches: 10. This CDR3 region has 18 residues.

The chain employs TRBV5-1 and TRBJ2-5, with 7 bases fitting TRBD1. Germline CDR1 SGHRS, CDR2 YFSETQ. The J segment lost 2 bases and the V segment lost 4 bases, leaving 2 bases of the junction unmatched. The CDR3 is made up of 13 amino acids. The CDR3 loop is CASSVDRQETQYF. The DNA of the CDR3 is TGCGCCAGCAGCGTGGACAGGCAAGAGACCCAGTACTTC.

V gene TRBV19 combines with J gene TRBJ2-5; 11 bases map to TRBD1. This CDR3 is 15 amino acids long. CDR1 LNHDA and CDR2 SQIVND come from the germline V gene (reference sequence). Germline trimming cut 5 bases from V and 5 bases from J; bases unmatched to any gene: 7. The CDR3 DNA reads as TGTGCCAGTAGTGTAGGACAGGGGGCGGTTGAGACCCAGTACTTC. Encoded protein: CASSVGQGAVETQYF.

The chain employs TRBV2 and TRBJ2-7; D not resolved. The CDR3 totals 16 residues. Germline CDR1 is SNHLY and CDR2 is FYNNEI. Deletions cut 2 bases from V and 2 bases from J, with 16 bases between. The CDR3 coding sequence is TGTGCCAGCAGTGAAAGTCCCGTCACCGCAGCCTACGAGCAGTACTTC. As protein: CASSESPVTAAYEQYF.